What follows describes a single TCR beta chain. At least ten counts were recorded for this clonotype. No much larger clone is present one base from it, and per-base qualities are unavailable. This sample is drawn from a study of T cells after yellow fever vaccination (dated by TCRdb to the late 2010s). Broadly, across the study: Using CD3, CD45RA, CCR7 and CD95 staining, memory subsets (EM, EMRA, CM and Tscm) were sorted on a BD FACS Aria III. Libraries from fractions with low cell numbers were prepared with the SMART-Seq v4 Ultra Low Input RNA kit. To follow T-cell clones before and after primary and booster YFV17D yellow fever vaccination, bulk TCR alpha and beta repertoires were sequenced over time. Two healthy male donors, one aged 18 to 30 and one aged 30 to 40 years, were included in the cohort. Blood was collected at multiple timepoints before and after primary and secondary immunization, and bulk PBMC replicates and cell subsets were isolated. Sorting of memory subsets took place on days 0, 15 and 45 and at 18 months after primary vaccination, as well as on days 0, 15 and 45 after the 30-year booster. The paper as a whole reports these results and caveats: The secondary T-cell response was found to be weaker but faster than the primary response, with a peak reached on day 5 rather than on day 15. Because the study included only two donors, the extent to which the findings can be generalized is limited. A small share of clonotypes occurred in both CD4 and CD8 compartments, likely arising from convergent recombination. Most clones expanded after primary vaccination were re-detected after the booster (almost 98% of CD4 and approximately 85% of CD8), suggesting broad memory maintenance. In the sorted memory subsets on day 0, nearly all vaccine-responding clonotypes were below the level of detection. Computational filtering was required because FACS-sorted repertoires could contain abundant contaminating clonotypes from the bulk population.

CDR1 and CDR2 were assigned from the germline V gene (reference sequence) as LNHDA and SQIVND. At the junction V is shortened by 4 bases and J by 4 bases, with 11 bases in between. From its cysteine to its phenylalanine, the CDR3 spans 13 amino acids. This entry keeps only the CDR3 DNA: 39 bases, framed from base 1. TCR cDNA was synthesized by 5'RACE template switching, which introduced a universal primer site and unique molecular identifiers. cDNA synthesis was primed from both the TCR alpha and TCR beta constant segments. Library amplification involved two PCR steps, and the second step added sample barcodes and sequencing adapters. Sequencing of libraries was done on Illumina HiSeq 2500 (2x100 bp) or NovaSeq (2x150 bp). The paper's processing steps were these. MIGEC was used to demultiplex reads and collapse the reads into UMI consensus sequences, and MiXCR was used for V(D)J alignment. Clonotypes responding to the vaccine were identified with edgeR on replicate PBMC samples, with the criteria of FDR below 0.01 and a log2 fold change above 5 up to day 15. Bulk clonotypes were assigned CD4 or CD8 identity according to which sequenced CD4 or CD8 repertoire held them at higher abundance. To estimate how each clone was distributed across memory phenotypes, clonotype frequencies in memory subsets were weighted by FACS-sorted cell numbers. The raw public data were reprocessed by TCRdb itself: fastp quality trimming at Q25, MiXCR clonotype calling, in-frame beta chains only. Each entry merges the rows of one CDR3 protein and shows their most common DNA and genes. The V and J calls come from TCRdb's annotation, not from the publication. This sample lists about 13,000 distinct CDR3 sequences; more than 4.5% were detected once. The ten most abundant clones make up roughly 48% of the sample.

The treatment or condition label corresponds to: live attenuated yellow fever vaccine strain. A standard Ficoll-Paque protocol was used to isolate PBMCs from peripheral blood. RNA from sorted memory subsets was extracted with the RNeasy Micro Kit. This receptor was identified in a man younger than 40 who received the YFV17D yellow fever vaccine. The rearrangement combines TRBV19 with TRBJ2-7; the D gene identity is not certain. The sample was PBMCs, either bulk or a sorted T-cell subset (CD4+, CD8+, memory, or dextramer-sorted; not recorded which), taken 45 days after the yellow fever booster vaccination. The DNA is as follows: TGTGCCAGTAGTACCCTTGGCGCTTACGAGCAGTACTTC. It is translated as CASSTLGAYEQYF.